The 9 T cell receptor beta chains listed next were all sequenced from one sample in a study of cytomegalovirus exposure and HLA in healthy donors. 60 Vbeta and 13 Jbeta primers were used in PCR. The assay was immunoSEQ multiplex PCR, and TCRdb's table has in-frame clones only and misses some. Among around 94,000 clones listed, over 65% were seen once. The sequencing sample was made of PBMCs. The receptors originated from a man aged 40-49 years in good health and CMV-seronegative.

The gene calls are TRBV29-1 and TRBJ1-2; D not resolved. Trimming pared 4 bases from V and 2 bases from J, leaving 8 bases between. Looked up from germline, CDR1 is SQVTM and CDR2 is ANQGSEA. The CDR3 has 12 amino acids. CDR3 sequence (DNA): TGCAGCGTTGGAGGAGGGAACTATGGCTACACCTTC. Translated, it gives CSVGGGNYGYTF.

The chain has TRBV5-1 and TRBJ2-1; TRBD1 is a possible D gene (6 bases). The CDR3 consists of 14 residues. Trimming stripped 3 bases from V and 7 bases from J, with 14 bases between. Looked up from germline, CDR1 is SGHRS and CDR2 is YFSETQ. CDR3 in amino acids: CASSSAQGWNEQFF. The CDR3 nucleotides read TGCGCCAGCAGCTCCGCACAGGGCTGGAATGAGCAGTTCTTC.

CDR3 loop: CASSLQGADTQYF. As DNA, the CDR3 is TGCGCCAGCAGCTTACAGGGGGCAGATACGCAGTATTTT. The chain employs TRBV5-1 and TRBJ2-3; 8 bases are a match to TRBD1. Germline lookup yields CDR1 SGHRS and CDR2 YFSETQ. The CDR3 length is 13 residues. Trimming cost V 2 bases and J 4 bases; bases outside gene matches: 0.

This chain joins TRBV19 and TRBJ2-7, with D perhaps TRBD1 (5 bases). With 5 bases removed from V and 3 bases from J, the gap between germline ends came to 11 bases. Germline V lookup: CDR1 LNHDA, CDR2 SQIVND (reference sequence). The CDR3 is 13 residues long. The CDR3 sequence: CASSHSRDYEQYF. CDR3 coding DNA: TGTGCCAGTAGTCACAGCAGGGACTACGAGCAGTACTTC.

The chain joins TRBV9 to TRBJ2-5; the match to TRBD1 covers 7 bases. Germline loops: CDR1 SGDLS, CDR2 YYNGEE. Trimming took 4 bases from V and 0 from J; bases not matched to a gene: 12. There are 17 residues in the CDR3. Here the CDR3 DNA reads TGTGCCAGCAGCCCCCGGGGACAGAGCATAAACCAAGAGACCCAGTACTTC. Translating it yields CASSPRGQSINQETQYF.

This clone was seen only once. The V call is TRBV27, the J call TRBJ2-3; tentative D call: TRBD2 (5 bases). The CDR3 length is 15 residues. The V end lost 1 base, the J end lost 3 bases, and 11 bases lay between the germline ends. Germline V gene data show CDR1 as MNHEY and CDR2 as SMNVEV (reference sequence). CDR3 DNA: TGTGCCAGCAGTTTATTCGGGGTTTTAACAGATACGCAGTATTTT. This codes for CASSLFGVLTDTQYF.

The V gene is TRBV7-2, the J gene TRBJ1-6; TRBD1 might be the D (5 bases). The V gene lost 5 bases and the J gene lost 9 bases, with 14 bases spanning the gap. The CDR3 has 14 amino acids. Germline V gives CDR1 SGHTA, CDR2 FQGNSA. CDR3 nucleotide sequence: TGTGCCAGCAGCCTATTGAAAGGGGTTTCACCCCTCCACTTT. As protein: CASSLLKGVSPLHF.

This clone was recorded a few times. The chain links TRBV11-2 to TRBJ1-1; D remains ambiguous. Germline lookup yields CDR1 SGHAT and CDR2 FQNNGV. The CDR3 is made up of 13 amino acids. V shed 6 bases and J shed 1 base, with 9 bases lying between them. The CDR3: CASSLRRNTEAFF. CDR3 sequence (DNA): TGTGCCAGCAGTTTAAGGAGGAACACTGAAGCTTTCTTT.

This sequence joins TRBV12-5 and TRBJ2-1; D remains unclear. The V and J ends lost 7 bases and 0 bases respectively, with 13 bases between them. This CDR3 contains 15 residues. The germline V gene has CDR1 LGHNT and CDR2 FRNRAP. The CDR3 sequence is CASVELESSYNEQFF. CDR3 in DNA: TGTGCTAGTGTCGAGCTGGAGAGCTCCTACAATGAGCAGTTCTTC.